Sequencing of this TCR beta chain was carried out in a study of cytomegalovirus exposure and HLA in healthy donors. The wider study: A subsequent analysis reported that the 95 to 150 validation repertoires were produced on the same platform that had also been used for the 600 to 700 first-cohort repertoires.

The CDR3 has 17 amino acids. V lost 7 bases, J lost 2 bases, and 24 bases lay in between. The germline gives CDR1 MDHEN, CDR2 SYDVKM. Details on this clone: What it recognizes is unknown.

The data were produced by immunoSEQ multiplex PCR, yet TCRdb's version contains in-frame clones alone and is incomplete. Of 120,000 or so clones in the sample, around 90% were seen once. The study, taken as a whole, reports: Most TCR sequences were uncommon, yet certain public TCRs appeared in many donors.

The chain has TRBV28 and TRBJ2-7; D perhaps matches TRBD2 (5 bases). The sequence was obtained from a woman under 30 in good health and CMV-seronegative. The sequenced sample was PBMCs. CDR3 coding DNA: TGTGCCAGCACTTTTCTCTCGGTGGACTTCAATACCTACGAGCAGTACTTC. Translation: CASTFLSVDFNTYEQYF.